A selection of T cell receptor beta chains follows, all from one sample in a study of shared clonotypes between healthy human individuals. TCRdb keeps only in-frame clones here, not all; method: immunoSEQ multiplex PCR. The profile covers over a million clones, with about 77% appearing a single time and over 1.3% taken by the ten largest. The source material was memory CD4+ T cells sorted from blood. These receptors came from a man younger than 30 in good health. Each CDR3 is given with its conserved first and last residue. The D gene is left open where the match is weak. Part of the rows lack a size; the others show once, few, many or a class for expanded clones.

DNA: TGTGCTAGTGGTTTTCATGGGGGTGGCTATGGCTACACCTTC
CDR3: CASGFHGGGYGYTF
size: -
D: -
V: TRBV12-5
J: TRBJ1-2

DNA: TGTGCTAGCAGCCCCGCCCGTAGCGGGAACCAAGAGACCCAGTACTTC
CDR3: CASSPARSGNQETQYF
size: -
D: TRBD2
V: TRBV7-7
J: TRBJ2-5

DNA: TGTGCCAGCAGCTTAGAAGGGCGACCTAGCACAGATACGCAGTATTTT
CDR3: CASSLEGRPSTDTQYF
size: -
D: -
V: TRBV11-2
J: TRBJ2-3

DNA: TGTGCCTGGGGACAGGGGGGCGGTGAAAAACTGTTTTTT
CDR3: CAWGQGGGEKLFF
size: once
D: TRBD1
V: TRBV30
J: TRBJ1-4

DNA: TGTGCCAGCAGTGATGTATGGAGGGCAGAGACCCAGTACTTC
CDR3: CASSDVWRAETQYF
size: -
D: -
V: TRBV6-1
J: TRBJ2-5

DNA: TGTGCCAGCAGCCAGTCACAGGGGGGTAATGAGCAGTTCTTC
CDR3: CASSQSQGGNEQFF
size: -
D: TRBD1
V: TRBV7-2
J: TRBJ2-1

DNA: TGCGCCAGCAGCATGGACGGAAGCTCCTACAATGAGCAGTTCTTC
CDR3: CASSMDGSSYNEQFF
size: -
D: -
V: TRBV5-1
J: TRBJ2-1

DNA: TGTGCCAGCAGCTTGGCCTCCCGAACAGATACGCAGTATTTT
CDR3: CASSLASRTDTQYF
size: -
D: -
V: TRBV5-4
J: TRBJ2-3

DNA: TGTGCCAGCTCACCACCTAGGGACAGAGGTGAAAAACTGTTTTTT
CDR3: CASSPPRDRGEKLFF
size: -
D: TRBD1
V: TRBV18
J: TRBJ1-4

DNA: TGTGCCAGCAGCGTAGTCCAGGGTAGCAATGAGCAGTTCTTC
CDR3: CASSVVQGSNEQFF
size: -
D: -
V: TRBV9
J: TRBJ2-1

DNA: TGTGCCATCAGTGATTGGGGGCGGCAAAACTATGGCTACACCTTC
CDR3: CAISDWGRQNYGYTF
size: -
D: -
V: TRBV10-3
J: TRBJ1-2

DNA: TGTGCCAGCAGTTTGGGGACAGGGCGCACAGATACGCAGTATTTT
CDR3: CASSLGTGRTDTQYF
size: -
D: TRBD1
V: TRBV27
J: TRBJ2-3

DNA: TGTGCCAGCAGTTACTCGGCAGGAGCCGACTACGAGCAGTACTTC
CDR3: CASSYSAGADYEQYF
size: -
D: -
V: TRBV6-5
J: TRBJ2-7

DNA: TGTGCCAGCAGCTTGGGGGTTAAAAACATTCAGTACTTC
CDR3: CASSLGVKNIQYF
size: few
D: -
V: TRBV11-3
J: TRBJ2-4

DNA: TGTGCCAGCAGCCGATCGCCGGGACAGGGGTTTGGCTACACCTTC
CDR3: CASSRSPGQGFGYTF
size: -
D: TRBD1
V: TRBV5-5
J: TRBJ1-2

DNA: TGCGCCAGCAGCCAGGTACTAAGTACCTACGAGCAGTACTTC
CDR3: CASSQVLSTYEQYF
size: -
D: -
V: TRBV4-1
J: TRBJ2-7

DNA: TGCGCCAGCTCCCCACTAGATGGGTACAATGAGCAGTTCTTC
CDR3: CASSPLDGYNEQFF
size: -
D: -
V: TRBV5-1
J: TRBJ2-1